The entry below describes one TCR beta chain. The table came from immunoSEQ multiplex PCR; TCRdb's copy has only in-frame clones and leaves some out. The sample has under 95,000 clones, about 93% seen once; the top ten hold 0.25%. This specimen comes from a study of technical replicates of blood from a few donors. The CDR3 has 13 residues. V dropped 3 bases and J dropped 8 bases, with 11 bases sitting between them. This sequence originates from a human donor in good health. V and J are TRBV23-1 and TRBJ1-5; D might be TRBD1 (5 bases). TRBV23-1 falls under the ORF class, with uncertain function. The sample consisted of T cells isolated from PBMCs. CDR3 bases: TGCGCCAGCAGTCATGGCCGGGGGAAGCCCCAGCATTTT. It encodes CASSHGRGKPQHF.